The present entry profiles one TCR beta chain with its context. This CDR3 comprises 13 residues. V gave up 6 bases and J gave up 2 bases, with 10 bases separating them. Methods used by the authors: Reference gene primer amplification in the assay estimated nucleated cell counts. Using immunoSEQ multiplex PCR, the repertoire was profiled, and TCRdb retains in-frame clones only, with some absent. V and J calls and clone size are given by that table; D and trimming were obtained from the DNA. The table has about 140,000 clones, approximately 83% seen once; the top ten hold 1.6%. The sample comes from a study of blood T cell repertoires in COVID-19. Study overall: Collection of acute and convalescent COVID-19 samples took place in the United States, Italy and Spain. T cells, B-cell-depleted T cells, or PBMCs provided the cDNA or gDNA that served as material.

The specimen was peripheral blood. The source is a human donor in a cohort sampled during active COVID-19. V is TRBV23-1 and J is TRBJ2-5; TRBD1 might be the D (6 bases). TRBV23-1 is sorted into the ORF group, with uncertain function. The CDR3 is CASRPTGQETQYF. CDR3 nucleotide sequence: TGCGCCAGCAGGCCCACAGGGCAAGAGACCCAGTACTTC.